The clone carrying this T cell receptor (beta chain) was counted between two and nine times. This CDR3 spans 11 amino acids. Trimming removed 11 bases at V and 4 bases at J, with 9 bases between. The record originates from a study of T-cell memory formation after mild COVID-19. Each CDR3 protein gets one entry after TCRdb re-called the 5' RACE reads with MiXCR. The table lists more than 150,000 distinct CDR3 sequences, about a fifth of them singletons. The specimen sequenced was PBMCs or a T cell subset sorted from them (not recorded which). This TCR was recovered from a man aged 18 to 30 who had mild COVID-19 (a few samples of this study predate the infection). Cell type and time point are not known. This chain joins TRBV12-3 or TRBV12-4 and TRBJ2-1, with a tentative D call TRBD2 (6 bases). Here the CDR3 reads CACGVYNEQFF. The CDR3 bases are TGTGCCTGCGGGGTTTACAATGAGCAGTTCTTC.